The entry below describes one TCR beta chain. Its antigen is currently not known. No much larger clonotype is one base removed from it; base qualities were not supplied. These data are taken from a study of T cell changes during pregnancy in multiple sclerosis (dated by TCRdb to the late 2010s). At the level of the whole study: The study examined how the T cell repertoire changed over the course of pregnancy in women with multiple sclerosis.

The library relied on the immunoSEQ multiplex PCR assay. TCRdb limited this immuneACCESS table to in-frame rearrangements with V and J called. A share of clones is missing; checked studies link under half to unresolved V genes, and the rest is unexplained. The sample data list tens of thousands of clones, and around 94% of these were observed just once. The ten largest account for 0.65% to 0.7% of the sample. The CDR3 spans 13 residues, from the cysteine through the phenylalanine. The sequence is cut down to CDR3 DNA, 39 bases in frame from base 1. Between the V and J ends, shortened by 4 bases and 5 bases respectively, the junction contains 8 bases. Sequences LNHDA (CDR1) and SQIVND (CDR2) are obtained from the germline V gene (reference sequence).

The TCR was taken from a female donor with multiple sclerosis, enrolled in a pregnancy study. The sample consisted of CD4+ T cells from peripheral blood mononuclear cells, taken in the third trimester of pregnancy. The chain was built from TRBV19 and TRBJ1-4, with an unclear D gene assignment. The CDR3 loop reads CASSKDGNEKLFF. Read as DNA, the sequence is TGTGCCAGTAGTAAAGACGGGAATGAAAAACTGTTTTTT. The CDR3 plus the reference TRBV19 and TRBJ1-4 genes for the other parts give the full variable domain: DGGITQSPKYLFRKEGQNVTLSCEQNLNHDAMYWYRQDPGQGLRLIYYSQIVNDFQKGDIAEGYSVSREKKESFPLTVTSAQKNPTAFYLCASSKDGNEKLFFGSGTQLSVL.